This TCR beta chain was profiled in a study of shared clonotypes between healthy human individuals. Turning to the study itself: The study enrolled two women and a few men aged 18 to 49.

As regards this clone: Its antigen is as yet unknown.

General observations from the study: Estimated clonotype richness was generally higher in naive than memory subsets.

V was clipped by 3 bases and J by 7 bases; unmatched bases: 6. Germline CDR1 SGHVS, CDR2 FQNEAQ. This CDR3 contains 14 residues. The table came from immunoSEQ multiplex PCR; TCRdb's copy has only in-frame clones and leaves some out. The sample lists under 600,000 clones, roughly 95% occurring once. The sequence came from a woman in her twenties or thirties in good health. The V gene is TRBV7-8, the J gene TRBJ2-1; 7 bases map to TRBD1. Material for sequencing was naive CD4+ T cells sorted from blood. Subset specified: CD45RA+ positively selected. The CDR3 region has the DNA TGTGCCAGCAGCTTCCGGGACAGAAGGAATGAGCAGTTCTTC. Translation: CASSFRDRRNEQFF.